This T cell receptor (beta chain) was identified in a study of blood T cell repertoires in COVID-19 (dated by TCRdb to 2018 to 2021). Study-level background: Samples covering the acute and convalescent phases of COVID-19 were provided by collaborators in the United States, Italy and Spain. Subjects who had been exposed to COVID-19, were actively infected with it, or had recovered from it provided the deeply sampled blood TCRbeta repertoires that made up the dataset. The repertoires were made available in a free public database intended to serve as a resource for research on the immune response to SARS-CoV-2. Where HLA class I and class II types were available, the types were taken from metadata supplied by the sample provider, not from assay-based typing. The material from the prospective study consisted of cDNA or gDNA derived from T cells, B-cell-depleted T cells, or PBMCs. Samples were obtained from the ongoing ImmuneRACE study (first 160 participants) and from some 1,300 subjects provided by 6 global collaborators. A de-identified subject ID, COVID-19 status, age in years and sex were almost always included in the sample metadata.

TCRbeta CDR3 regions were amplified from genomic DNA by means of the immunoSEQ Assay, a bias-controlled multiplex PCR. As for the original processing: Within the assay, amplification of reference gene primers was used to estimate how many nucleated cells each sample contained. To quantify the absolute abundance of each unique TCRbeta CDR3 rearrangement, sequence reads were collapsed and filtered. For each sample, productive Simpson clonality was calculated as the square root of Simpson's diversity index across productive rearrangements. The table was pulled from immuneACCESS by TCRdb, which kept in-frame rearrangements only. Such tables lose some clones; where checked, under half of the loss comes from unresolved V genes, and the rest has no known cause. From that table come the V and J calls and clone size; the DNA was used to work out D and trimming. This sample holds about 190,000 clones; about 83% were observed only once. 2.9% of the sample goes to the ten largest clones.

Whole blood was collected in K2EDTA tubes by collaborating institutions according to the institutions' own protocols. Collaborator samples were shipped for TCRbeta analysis as frozen whole blood, isolated PBMCs, or DNA extracted from either sample type. General findings and caveats noted by the study authors: The quantity of clinical and demographic metadata differed by source and by participant and was supplied without curation.

Turning to this clone: Its target antigen remains unknown. Base qualities are missing; no much larger clone stands one base away.

This receptor was obtained from a man aged 45-65 years with active or convalescent COVID-19. The sample taken for sequencing was peripheral blood.

The DNA reads as follows: TGTGCCAGACGACTAGCGGGAGACTACGAGCAGTACTTC. Its protein is CARRLAGDYEQYF. This chain is built from TRBV9 and TRBJ2-7, with 12 bases in between that match TRBD2. V is pruned by 8 bases and J by 3 bases, leaving 3 bases of the junction without a gene match. The CDR3 spans 13 residues, from the cysteine through the phenylalanine. Only the CDR3 DNA is retained, 39 bases long and in frame from the first base. CDR1 and CDR2 are read off the germline V gene as SGDLS and YYNGEE.